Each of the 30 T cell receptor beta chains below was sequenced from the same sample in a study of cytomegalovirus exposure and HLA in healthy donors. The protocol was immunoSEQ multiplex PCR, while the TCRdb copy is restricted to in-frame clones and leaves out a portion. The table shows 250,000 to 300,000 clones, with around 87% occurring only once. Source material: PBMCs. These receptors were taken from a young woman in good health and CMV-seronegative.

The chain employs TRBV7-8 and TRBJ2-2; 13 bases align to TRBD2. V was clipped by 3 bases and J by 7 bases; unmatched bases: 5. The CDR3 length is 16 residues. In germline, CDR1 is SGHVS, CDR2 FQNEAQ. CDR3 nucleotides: TGTGCCAGCAGCTTGGGACTAGCGGGGTTTGACGGGGAGCTGTTTTTT. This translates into CASSLGLAGFDGELFF.

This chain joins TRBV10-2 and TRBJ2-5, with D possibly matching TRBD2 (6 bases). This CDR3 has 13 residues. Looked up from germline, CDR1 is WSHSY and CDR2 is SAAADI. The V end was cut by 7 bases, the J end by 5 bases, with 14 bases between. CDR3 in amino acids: CASIDAGRETQYF. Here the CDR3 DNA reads TGCGCCAGCATTGATGCGGGGAGGGAGACCCAGTACTTC.

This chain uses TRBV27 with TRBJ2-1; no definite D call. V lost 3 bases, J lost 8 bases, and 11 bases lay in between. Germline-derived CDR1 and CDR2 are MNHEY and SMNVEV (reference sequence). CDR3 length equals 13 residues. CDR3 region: CASSFYRFDEQFF. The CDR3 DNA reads TGTGCCAGCAGTTTTTACCGGTTCGATGAGCAGTTCTTC.

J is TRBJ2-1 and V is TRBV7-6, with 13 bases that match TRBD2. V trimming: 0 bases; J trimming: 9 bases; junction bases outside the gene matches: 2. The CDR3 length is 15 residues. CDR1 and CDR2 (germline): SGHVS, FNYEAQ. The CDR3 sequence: CASSLALAGGGEQFF. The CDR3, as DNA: TGTGCCAGCAGCTTAGCACTAGCGGGGGGGGGTGAGCAGTTCTTC.

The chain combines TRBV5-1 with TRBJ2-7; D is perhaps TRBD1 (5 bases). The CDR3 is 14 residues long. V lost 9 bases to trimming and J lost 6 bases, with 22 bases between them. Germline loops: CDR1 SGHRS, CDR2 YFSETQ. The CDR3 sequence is CAIRRQPGVPEQYV. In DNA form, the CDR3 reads TGCGCCATCCGAAGACAGCCTGGGGTCCCCGAGCAGTACGTC.

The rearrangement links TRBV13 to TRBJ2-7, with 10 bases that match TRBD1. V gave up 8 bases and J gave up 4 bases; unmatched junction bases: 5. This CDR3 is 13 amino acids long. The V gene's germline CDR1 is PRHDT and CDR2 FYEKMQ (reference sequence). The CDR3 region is CASDRGHGYEQYV. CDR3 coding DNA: TGTGCCAGCGACAGGGGGCATGGGTACGAGCAGTACGTC.

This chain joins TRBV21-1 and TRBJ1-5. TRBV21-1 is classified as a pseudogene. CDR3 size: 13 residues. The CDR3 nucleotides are TGTGCCAGCAGCAAGGGGGGGAATCAGCCCCAGCATTTT. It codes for CASSKGGNQPQHF.

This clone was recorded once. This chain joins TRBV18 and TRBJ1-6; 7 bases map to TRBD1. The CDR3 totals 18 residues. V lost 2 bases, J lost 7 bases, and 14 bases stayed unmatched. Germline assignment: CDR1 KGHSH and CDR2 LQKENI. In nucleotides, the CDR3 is TGTGCCAGCTCACCAGAAACAGAGGGCAGGGGGTTCAATTCACCCCTCCACTTT. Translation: CASSPETEGRGFNSPLHF. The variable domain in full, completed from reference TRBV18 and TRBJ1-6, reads NAGVMQNPRHLVRRRGQEARLRCSPMKGHSHVYWYRQLPEEGLKFMVYLQKENIIDESGMPKERFSAEFPKEGPSILRIQQVVRGDSAAYFCASSPETEGRGFNSPLHFGNGTRLTVT.

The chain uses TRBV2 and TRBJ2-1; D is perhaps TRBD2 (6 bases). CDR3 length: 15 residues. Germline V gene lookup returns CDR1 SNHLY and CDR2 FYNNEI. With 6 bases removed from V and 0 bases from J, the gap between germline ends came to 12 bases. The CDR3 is CASRVGLNSYNEQFF. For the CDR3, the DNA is TGTGCCAGCAGGGTGGGACTGAACTCCTACAATGAGCAGTTCTTC.

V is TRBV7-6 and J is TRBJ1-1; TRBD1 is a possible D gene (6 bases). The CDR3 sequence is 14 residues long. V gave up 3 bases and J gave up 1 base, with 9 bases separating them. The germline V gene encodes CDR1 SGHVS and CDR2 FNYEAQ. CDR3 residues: CASSLDSRNTEAFF. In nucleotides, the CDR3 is TGTGCCAGCAGCTTGGACAGCAGGAACACTGAAGCTTTCTTT. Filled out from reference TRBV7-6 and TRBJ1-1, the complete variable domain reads GAGVSQSPRYKVTKRGQDVALRCDPISGHVSLYWYRQALGQGPEFLTYFNYEAQQDKSGLPNDRFSAERPEGSISTLTIQRTEQRDSAMYRCASSLDSRNTEAFFGQGTRLTVV.

CDR3: CASGTDRVTDTQYF. The DNA of the CDR3 is TGCGCCAGCGGCACGGACAGGGTCACAGATACGCAGTATTTT. V is TRBV5-1 and J is TRBJ2-3, with 8 bases lining up with TRBD1. The junction had 6 bases not matched to a gene; V was cut back by 7 bases and J by 2 bases. The V gene's germline CDR1 is SGHRS and CDR2 YFSETQ. The CDR3 is 14 amino acids.

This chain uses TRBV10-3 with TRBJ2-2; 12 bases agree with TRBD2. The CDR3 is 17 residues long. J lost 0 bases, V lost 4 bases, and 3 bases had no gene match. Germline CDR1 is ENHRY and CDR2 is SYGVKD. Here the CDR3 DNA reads TGTGCCATCAGTGGGACTAGCGGGGCCTCGAACACCGGGGAGCTGTTTTTT. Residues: CAISGTSGASNTGELFF.

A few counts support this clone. DNA of the CDR3: TGCGCCAGCAGTGAGTATCATGGACTAGCGGGGAGGTCCGTC. Protein sequence: CASSEYHGLAGRSV. The chain uses TRBV10-2 and TRBJ2-7, with 12 bases fitting TRBD2. CDR1 is WSHSY, CDR2 SAAADI, per germline. The CDR3 has 14 residues.

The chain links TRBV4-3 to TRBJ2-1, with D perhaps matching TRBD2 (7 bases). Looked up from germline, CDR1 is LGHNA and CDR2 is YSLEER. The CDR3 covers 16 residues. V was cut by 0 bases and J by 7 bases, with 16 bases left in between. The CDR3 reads CASSQDSFGGPNEQFF. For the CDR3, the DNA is TGCGCCAGCAGCCAAGACTCATTCGGGGGGCCGAATGAGCAGTTCTTC.

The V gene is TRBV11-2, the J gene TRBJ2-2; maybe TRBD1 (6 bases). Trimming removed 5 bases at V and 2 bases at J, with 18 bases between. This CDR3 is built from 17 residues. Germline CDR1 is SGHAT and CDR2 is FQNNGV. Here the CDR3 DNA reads TGTGCCAGCAGCCAAAACTATAGACAGGTTAACACCGGGGAGCTGTTTTTT. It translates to CASSQNYRQVNTGELFF.

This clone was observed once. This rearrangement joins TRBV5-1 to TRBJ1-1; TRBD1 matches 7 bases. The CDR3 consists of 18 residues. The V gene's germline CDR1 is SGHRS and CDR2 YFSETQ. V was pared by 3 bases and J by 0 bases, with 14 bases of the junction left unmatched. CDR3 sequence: CASSSPQGYGVMNTEAFF. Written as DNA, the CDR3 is TGCGCCAGCAGCTCACCACAGGGGTACGGGGTCATGAACACTGAAGCTTTCTTT.

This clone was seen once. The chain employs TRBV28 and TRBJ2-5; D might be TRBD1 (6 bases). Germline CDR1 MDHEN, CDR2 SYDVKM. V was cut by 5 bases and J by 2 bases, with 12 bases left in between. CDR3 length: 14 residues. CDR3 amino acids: CASSRQDPQETQYF. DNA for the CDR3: TGTGCCAGCAGTCGACAGGACCCGCAAGAGACCCAGTACTTC.

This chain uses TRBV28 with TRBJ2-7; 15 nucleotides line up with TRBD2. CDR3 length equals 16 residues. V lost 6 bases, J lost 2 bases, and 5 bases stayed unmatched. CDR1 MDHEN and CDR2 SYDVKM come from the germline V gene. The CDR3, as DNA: TGTGCCAGCAGCTCTGGGACTAGCGGGGGGACCTACGAGCAGTACGTC. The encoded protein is CASSSGTSGGTYEQYV.

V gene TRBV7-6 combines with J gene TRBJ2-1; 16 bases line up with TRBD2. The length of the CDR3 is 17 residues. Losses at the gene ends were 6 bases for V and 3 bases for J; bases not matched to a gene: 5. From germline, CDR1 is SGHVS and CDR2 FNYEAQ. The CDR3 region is CASRAGLAGGFYNEQFF. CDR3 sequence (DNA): TGTGCCAGCAGGGCGGGACTAGCGGGGGGGTTCTACAATGAGCAGTTCTTC. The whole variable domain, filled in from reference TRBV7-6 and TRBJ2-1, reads GAGVSQSPRYKVTKRGQDVALRCDPISGHVSLYWYRQALGQGPEFLTYFNYEAQQDKSGLPNDRFSAERPEGSISTLTIQRTEQRDSAMYRCASRAGLAGGFYNEQFFGPGTRLTVL.

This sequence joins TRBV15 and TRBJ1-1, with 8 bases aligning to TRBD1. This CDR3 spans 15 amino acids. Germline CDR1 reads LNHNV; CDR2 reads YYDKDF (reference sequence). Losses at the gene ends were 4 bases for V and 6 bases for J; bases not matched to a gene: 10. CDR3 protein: CATSTNRDRLPEAFF. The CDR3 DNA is TGTGCCACCAGCACAAACCGGGACAGGCTCCCTGAAGCTTTCTTT.

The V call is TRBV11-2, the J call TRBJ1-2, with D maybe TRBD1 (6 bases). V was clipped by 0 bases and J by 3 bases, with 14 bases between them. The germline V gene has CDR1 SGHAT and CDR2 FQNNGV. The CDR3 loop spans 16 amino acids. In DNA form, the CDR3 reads TGTGCCAGCAGCTTAGAGGGGGGGCGGACTTACTATGGCTACACCTTC. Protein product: CASSLEGGRTYYGYTF.

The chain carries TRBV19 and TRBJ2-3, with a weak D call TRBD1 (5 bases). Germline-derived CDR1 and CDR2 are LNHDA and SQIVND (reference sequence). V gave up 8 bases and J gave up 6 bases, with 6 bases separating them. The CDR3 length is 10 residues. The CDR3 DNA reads TGTGCCAGTGCAGGGGATACGCAGTATTTT. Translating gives CASAGDTQYF.

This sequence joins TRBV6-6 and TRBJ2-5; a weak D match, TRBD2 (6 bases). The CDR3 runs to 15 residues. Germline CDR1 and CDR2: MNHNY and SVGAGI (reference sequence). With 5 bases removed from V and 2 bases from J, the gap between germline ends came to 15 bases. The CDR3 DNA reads TGTGCCAGCAGTCCCTGGAGGGCTAGGCAAGAGACCCAGTACTTC. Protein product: CASSPWRARQETQYF.

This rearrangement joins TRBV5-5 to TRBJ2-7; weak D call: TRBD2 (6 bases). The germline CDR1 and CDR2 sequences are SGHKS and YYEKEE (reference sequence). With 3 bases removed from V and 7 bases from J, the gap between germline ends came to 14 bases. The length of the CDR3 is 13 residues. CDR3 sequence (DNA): TGTGCCAGCAGCTCAGGACCAGGGAGGGAGCAGTACGTC. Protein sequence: CASSSGPGREQYV.

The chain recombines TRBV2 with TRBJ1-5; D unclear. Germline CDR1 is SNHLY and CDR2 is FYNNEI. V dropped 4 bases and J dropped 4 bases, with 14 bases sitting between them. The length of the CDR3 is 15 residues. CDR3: CASSVTGTGNQPQHF. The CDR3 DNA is TGTGCCAGCAGTGTCACTGGCACCGGGAATCAGCCCCAGCATTTT.

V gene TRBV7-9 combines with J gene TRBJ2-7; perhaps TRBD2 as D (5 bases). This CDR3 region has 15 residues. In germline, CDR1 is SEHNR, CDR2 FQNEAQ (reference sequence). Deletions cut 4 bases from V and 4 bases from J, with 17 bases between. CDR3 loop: CASSSLAFHPYEQYV. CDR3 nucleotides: TGTGCCAGCAGCTCGCTAGCTTTCCACCCGTACGAGCAGTACGTC.

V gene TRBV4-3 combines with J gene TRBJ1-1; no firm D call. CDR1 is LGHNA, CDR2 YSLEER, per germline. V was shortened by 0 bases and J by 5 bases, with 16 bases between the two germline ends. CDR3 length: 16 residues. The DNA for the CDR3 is TGCGCCAGCAGCCAAGATGGGAGCGGTCGAGGGACTGAAGCTTTCTTT. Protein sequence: CASSQDGSGRGTEAFF.

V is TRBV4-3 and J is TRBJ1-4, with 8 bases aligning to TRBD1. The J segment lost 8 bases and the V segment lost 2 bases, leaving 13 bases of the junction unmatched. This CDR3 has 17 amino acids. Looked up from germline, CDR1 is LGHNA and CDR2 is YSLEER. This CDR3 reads CASSQRGQGFGGEKLFF. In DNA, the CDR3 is TGCGCCAGCAGCCAAAGAGGACAGGGCTTCGGCGGCGAAAAACTGTTTTTT.

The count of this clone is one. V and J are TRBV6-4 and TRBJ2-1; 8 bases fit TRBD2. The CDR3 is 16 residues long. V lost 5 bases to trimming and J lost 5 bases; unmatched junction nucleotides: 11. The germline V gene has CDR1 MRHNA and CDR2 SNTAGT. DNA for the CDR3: TGTGCCAGCAGTCCAGACCAAAGCGGGGGAAACAATGAGCAGTTCTTC. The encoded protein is CASSPDQSGGNNEQFF.

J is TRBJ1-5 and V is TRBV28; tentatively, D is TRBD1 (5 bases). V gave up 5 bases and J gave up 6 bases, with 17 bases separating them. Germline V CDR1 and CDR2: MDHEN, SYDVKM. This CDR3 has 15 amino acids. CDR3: CASSALVGGRQPQHF. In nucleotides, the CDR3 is TGTGCCAGCAGTGCCCTCGTGGGGGGACGTCAGCCCCAGCATTTT. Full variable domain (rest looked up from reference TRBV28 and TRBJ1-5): DVKVTQSSRYLVKRTGEKVFLECVQDMDHENMFWYRQDPGLGLRLIYFSYDVKMKEKGDIPEGYSVSREKKERFSLILESASTNQTSMYLCASSALVGGRQPQHFGDGTRLSIL.